This is a list of T cell receptor beta chains from one sample in a study of technical replicates of blood from several donors. The data were produced by immunoSEQ multiplex PCR, yet TCRdb's version contains in-frame clones alone and is incomplete. This table has almost 90,000 clones, approximately 93% appearing once. Source material: T cells isolated from PBMCs. The receptors were sampled from a human donor in good health. Each CDR3 is given with its conserved first and last residue. A D gene is named only where the DNA matches it firmly. A clone size is listed for some rows: how often the clone was seen (once, few, many), or a class if it is expanded.

clone size	J gene	D gene	V gene	CDR3 DNA	CDR3 protein
NA	TRBJ2-1	NA	TRBV2	TGTGCCAGCAGTGAAACCTGGGCAGCTGAGCAGTTCTTC	CASSETWAAEQFF
NA	TRBJ2-1	NA	TRBV5-1	TGCGCCAGCAGCCGAATACCCGCGGGGAGCTCCTACAATGAGCAGTTCTTC	CASSRIPAGSSYNEQFF
NA	TRBJ1-1	TRBD1	TRBV19	TGTGCCAGTAGCACACAGGGGGCCCCAATCGAAAGAGCTTTCTTT	CASSTQGAPIERAFF
once	TRBJ2-7	NA	TRBV6-5	TGTGCCAGCAGTTACTCGCTTACGGCAGGGGCTCCGTACTTC	CASSYSLTAGAPYF
once	TRBJ1-5	NA	TRBV5-4	TGTGCCAGCAGTTATGACAGGTCCAATCAGCCCCAGCATTTT	CASSYDRSNQPQHF
NA	TRBJ1-2	NA	TRBV6-1	TGTGCCAGCAGTGAAGAGGGGGACTATGGCTACACCTTC	CASSEEGDYGYTF
NA	TRBJ2-7	TRBD1	TRBV4-2	TGTGCCAGCAGCCGCTTGGGGGACAGGGGCTCCTACGAGCAGTACTTC	CASSRLGDRGSYEQYF
NA	TRBJ2-3	NA	TRBV29-1	TGCAGCGTTGCCGTCCAGTTTACAGATACGCAGTATTTT	CSVAVQFTDTQYF
once	TRBJ1-2	TRBD1	TRBV6-4	TGTGCCAGCAGTGATCGACAGGGTTCTGGCTACACCTTC	CASSDRQGSGYTF
once	TRBJ1-1	NA	TRBV12-2	TGTGCAAGTCGCTTAGAGGGGGTCTCAAGGGGTGCACGTCGCACTGAAGCTTTCTTT	CASRLEGVSRGARRTEAFF
NA	TRBJ1-4	TRBD1	TRBV2	TGTGCCAGCCGGGACAGGAATGAAAAACTGTTTTTT	CASRDRNEKLFF
NA	TRBJ1-2	NA	TRBV19	TGTGCCAGCAGTATCCCCTTCGACAGCTATGGCTACACCTTC	CASSIPFDSYGYTF
NA	TRBJ2-1	TRBD1	TRBV12-5	TGTGCTAGTGGTTTTGGGGATACGGGACAGCCCCGGTTCTTC	CASGFGDTGQPRFF
NA	TRBJ2-5	NA	TRBV28	TGTGCCAGCAGTCCAGGCCATGGATGGGAGACCCAGTACTTC	CASSPGHGWETQYF
NA	TRBJ2-6	TRBD1	TRBV5-1	TGCGCCAGCAGCCTTACAGGGGGCTGGTCTGGGGCCAACGTCCTGACTTTC	CASSLTGGWSGANVLTF
NA	TRBJ1-1	TRBD1	TRBV7-2	TGTGCCAGCAGAAAAGGACAGGGATGGACTGAAGCTTTCTTT	CASRKGQGWTEAFF
NA	TRBJ2-3	TRBD1	TRBV13	TGTGCCAGCAGGGCCGGGACAGGGGCTGGGACGCAGTATTTT	CASRAGTGAGTQYF
NA	TRBJ1-5	NA	TRBV4-1	TGCGCCAGCAGCCAAGAAGGGGGATGGAATCAGCCCCAGCATTTT	CASSQEGGWNQPQHF
NA	TRBJ2-3	NA	TRBV30	TGTGCCTGGCTCCCTGCGGGGCATACGCAGTATTTT	CAWLPAGHTQYF
NA	TRBJ1-1	NA	TRBV18	TGTGCCAGCTCACCATCACCACAGCTGAACACTGAAGCTTTCTTT	CASSPSPQLNTEAFF
NA	TRBJ1-6	NA	TRBV2	TGTGCCAGCAGTGAAGGGTGGACAGATTCACCCCTCCACTTT	CASSEGWTDSPLHF
NA	TRBJ1-3	TRBD1	TRBV7-9	TGTGCCAGCAGCTCGACTGTGGTACAGGGGGCCGACTCTGGAAACACCATATATTTT	CASSSTVVQGADSGNTIYF
NA	TRBJ1-5	NA	TRBV30	TGTGCCTGGAGTTTCTGGGAGAGTCAGCCCCAGCATTTT	CAWSFWESQPQHF
NA	TRBJ2-7	TRBD1	TRBV5-1	TGCGCCAGCAGCCCCAATACAGGGGTAGGTTACGAGCAGTACTTC	CASSPNTGVGYEQYF
NA	TRBJ1-2	NA	TRBV28	TGTGCCAGCAGTAGCATGGAAGTAACGACAGCTAACTATGGCTACACCTTC	CASSSMEVTTANYGYTF
NA	TRBJ1-1	NA	TRBV6-1	TGTGCCAGCAGACGGGGCCGGGCGGGGACGGAAGCTTTCTTT	CASRRGRAGTEAFF
NA	TRBJ2-7	TRBD2	TRBV28	TGTGCCTCGACTAGCGGGGCTTCCTACGAGCAGTACTTC	CASTSGASYEQYF
NA	TRBJ1-1	NA	TRBV6-5	TGTGCCAGCAGCCACGGACAGATCACTGAAGCTTTCTTT	CASSHGQITEAFF
NA	TRBJ2-7	TRBD1	TRBV7-9	TGTGCCAGCAGCTTATGGGCTGGGGACAGGGGGCGCCGGGACGAGCAGTACTTC	CASSLWAGDRGRRDEQYF
NA	TRBJ2-6	NA	TRBV5-1	TGCGCCAGCAGCATGGGAGCGGGTGGTGGGGCCAACGTCCTGACTTTC	CASSMGAGGGANVLTF
NA	TRBJ2-7	NA	TRBV4-2	TGTGCCAGCAGCCAAACCCCCCAACTGGAGGGGCTAAGGGCTGGCTACGAGCAGTACTTC	CASSQTPQLEGLRAGYEQYF
NA	TRBJ1-2	NA	TRBV30	TGTGCCTGGAGTGTACTGTCCGTACGGGGCTACACCTTC	CAWSVLSVRGYTF
NA	TRBJ2-5	NA	TRBV15	TGTGCCACCAGCAGAGACCCCGTACGGGAGACCCAGTACTTC	CATSRDPVRETQYF
NA	TRBJ2-2	NA	TRBV11-3	TGTGCCAGCAGCTTATATTTCAGGGATCCCGGGGAGCTGTTTTTT	CASSLYFRDPGELFF
NA	TRBJ1-1	NA	TRBV11-2	TGTGCCAGCAGCATTTCCGGGATGAACACTGAAGCTTTCTTT	CASSISGMNTEAFF
NA	TRBJ1-3	TRBD1	TRBV9	TGTGCCAGCAGCGCGCTGACAGGGGGCGCGGGAAACACCATATATTTT	CASSALTGGAGNTIYF
NA	TRBJ1-1	NA	TRBV19	TGTGCCAGTAGTATGGGTAGATCCTTCGGGAGTATGAACACTGAAGCTTTCTTT	CASSMGRSFGSMNTEAFF
NA	TRBJ1-5	NA	TRBV7-2	TGTGCCAGCAGCCAATTAGCGAGTAGTGATAGCAATCAGCCCCAGCATTTT	CASSQLASSDSNQPQHF
NA	TRBJ2-1	NA	TRBV29-1	TGCAGCGTTGAAGATCTGATCCGGGTTGAGCAGTTCTTC	CSVEDLIRVEQFF
NA	TRBJ2-2	NA	TRBV28	TGTGCCAGCAGTCCCGGCAGGTTTGGCACCGGGGAGCTGTTTTTT	CASSPGRFGTGELFF
once	TRBJ2-7	TRBD1	TRBV28	TGTGCCAGCACCATCGCCGGGACAGTGTCCTACGAGCAGTACTTC	CASTIAGTVSYEQYF
NA	TRBJ2-1	NA	TRBV7-9	TGTGCCAGCACCCAGGCATTGAAGCAGGGGATTTACAATGAGCAGTTCTTC	CASTQALKQGIYNEQFF
once	TRBJ1-2	NA	TRBV7-7	TGTGCTAGCAGCTTGGGCATTCATGGCTACACCTTC	CASSLGIHGYTF
NA	TRBJ2-1	TRBD2	TRBV27	TGTGCCAGCAGCAAAGGGACTAGCGGGAGTGATGAGCAGTTCTTC	CASSKGTSGSDEQFF
NA	TRBJ2-2	NA	TRBV9	TGTGCCAACACTCACAGGGTCTTTAACACCGGGGAGCTGTTTTTT	CANTHRVFNTGELFF
NA	TRBJ2-5	NA	TRBV5-3	TGTGCCAGAAGCCCTAGGTCGGAGACCCAGTACTTC	CARSPRSETQYF
NA	TRBJ2-1	NA	TRBV18	TGTGCCAGCTCACTCCTTGAACAGGTAGGGCGCTACAATGAGCAGTTCTTC	CASSLLEQVGRYNEQFF
NA	TRBJ2-3	NA	TRBV28	TGTGCCAGCAGGGACTTACGGTCGAGTTCTAGCACAGATACGCAGTATTTT	CASRDLRSSSSTDTQYF
NA	TRBJ2-3	TRBD2	TRBV10-3	TGTGCCATCAGTGGGTCTAGCGGGATTGGAGATACGCAGTATTTT	CAISGSSGIGDTQYF
NA	TRBJ2-1	TRBD2	TRBV28	TGTGCCAGCAGTGGGGGGACTAGCGGGTATAACAATGAGCAGTTCTTC	CASSGGTSGYNNEQFF
NA	TRBJ2-6	NA	TRBV7-9	TGTGCCGGGCCCTCTGGGGCCAACGTCCTGACTTTC	CAGPSGANVLTF
NA	TRBJ2-1	TRBD2	TRBV5-4	TGTGCCACCACCTTATCGGGGGGACTAGCTAGTGAGCAGTTCTTC	CATTLSGGLASEQFF
NA	TRBJ2-7	NA	TRBV6-4	TGTGCCAGCAGTGTGTTTCATGCAGGGAACTACGAGCAGTACTTC	CASSVFHAGNYEQYF
NA	TRBJ2-1	TRBD2	TRBV4-1	TGCGCCAGCAGCCAATTTTGGGCTAGCGGCCATGAGCAGTTCTTC	CASSQFWASGHEQFF